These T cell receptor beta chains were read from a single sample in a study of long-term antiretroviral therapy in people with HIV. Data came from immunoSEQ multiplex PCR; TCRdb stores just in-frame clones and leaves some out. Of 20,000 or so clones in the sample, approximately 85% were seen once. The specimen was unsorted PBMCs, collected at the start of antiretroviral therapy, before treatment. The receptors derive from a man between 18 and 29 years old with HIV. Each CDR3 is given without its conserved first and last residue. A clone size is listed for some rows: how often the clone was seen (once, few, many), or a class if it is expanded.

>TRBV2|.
ASRRGDSYEQY
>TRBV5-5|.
ASSLVTRRGLAINEQF
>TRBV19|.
ASSWGFSGDQPQH
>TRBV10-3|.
ASRGTLSGNTIY
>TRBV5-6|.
ASSADNLNTEAF
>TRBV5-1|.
ASTPRSRETQY
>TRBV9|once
ASSPGTSGKFQETQY
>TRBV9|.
ASSLSGSSYNEQF
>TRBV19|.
ASSKSGPDGYT
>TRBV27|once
ASSFAGTTSYEQY
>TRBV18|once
ASSSQGGYEQY
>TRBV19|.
ASSIRENTEAF
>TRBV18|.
ASSPPPGLAKNIQY
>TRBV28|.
ASSFDAREGQQDTQY
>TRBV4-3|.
ASSQDLSTEAF
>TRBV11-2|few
ASSLEAGGDEKLF
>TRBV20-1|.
SAPNTDTQY
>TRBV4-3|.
ASSQEKGLYYEQY
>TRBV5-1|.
ASSAGASGRSADTQY
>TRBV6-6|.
ASSLLAGGDEQY
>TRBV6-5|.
ASRKTGRNDNGYT
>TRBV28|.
ASSYIGGGSKNIQY
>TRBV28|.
ASIAGTGYGYT
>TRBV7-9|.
ASSSPTGVAEQY
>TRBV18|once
ASSPDGSRGGYT
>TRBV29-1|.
SVGRRGSGSPYNEQF
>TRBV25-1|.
ASSLWDSGANVLT
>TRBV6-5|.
ASSWTSGLQETQY
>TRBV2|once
ASRKGQQIVVQY
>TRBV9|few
ASSVEQAGDTQY
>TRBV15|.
ATSKTPGPNTGELF
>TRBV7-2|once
ASSGVGLAGGHQETQY
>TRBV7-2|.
ASSTLAGDVEQY
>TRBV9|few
ASSSGTSGSINEQF
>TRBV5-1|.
ASSRQGGFGTEAF
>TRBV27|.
ASSGTSVAEQF
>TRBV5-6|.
ASSPLIAHETQY
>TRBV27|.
ASSPTKVWEQY
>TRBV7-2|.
ASSPRPRTGELF
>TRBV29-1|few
SVAWTETYEQY
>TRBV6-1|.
ASSWGGTQY
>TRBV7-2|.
ASSLGLDNQPQH
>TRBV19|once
ATKGVPNTEAF
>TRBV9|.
ASSASAGTSGLRSYEQY
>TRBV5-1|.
ASRLSGTGIDTQY
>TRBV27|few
ASSLMGSGANVLT
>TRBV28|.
ASSLYGGEQY
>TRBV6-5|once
ASSYNTNPYEQY
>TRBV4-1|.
ASSQGTGTGNTIY